Presented here are 21 T cell receptor beta chains from one specimen sequenced in a study of T cells in Graves' hyperthyroidism and ophthalmopathy. RNA transcripts provided the source from which TCR beta CDR3 regions were amplified. A first-round RT-PCR of the TCR CDR3 used the HTBI primer set. TCRdb re-called the multiplex PCR reads through MiXCR, storing one row per CDR3 protein. This sample has some 210,000 distinct CDR3 sequences, with 17% found just once. Sequencing was carried out using blood. These receptors were taken from a man aged 45-60 years with Graves' hyperthyroidism.

This clonotype came up a few times. The genes are TRBV20-1 and TRBJ1-2; 9 bases match TRBD1. V gave up 0 bases and J gave up 7 bases; unmatched junction bases: 9. Per germline, CDR1 DFQATT and CDR2 SNEGSKA (reference sequence). The length of the CDR3 is 15 residues. The CDR3 region has the DNA TGCAGTGCTAGAGATACCCGGACAGGGGAGGCTGGCTACACCTTC. Protein sequence: CSARDTRTGEAGYTF.

The V gene is TRBV7-2, the J gene TRBJ2-1; 14 bases agree with TRBD2. CDR1 and CDR2 (germline): SGHTA, FQGNSA. V lost 4 bases, J lost 5 bases, and 4 bases stayed unmatched. This CDR3 spans 16 amino acids. CDR3 DNA sequence: TGTGCCAGCAGCTATTGGACTAGCGGGAGGAACAATGAGCAGTTCTTC. Encoded protein: CASSYWTSGRNNEQFF.

This clonotype was picked up many times. The rearrangement uses TRBV6-1 and TRBJ2-7; TRBD2 is a possible D gene (6 bases). This CDR3 has 13 residues. The V gene's germline CDR1 is MNHNS and CDR2 SASEGT. V was trimmed by 2 bases and J by 6 bases, leaving 11 bases between them. The CDR3 loop reads CASSERLVSEQYF. CDR3 sequence (DNA): TGTGCCAGCAGTGAAAGACTAGTTAGCGAGCAGTACTTC.

There are a few counts of this clonotype. The chain joins TRBV15 to TRBJ1-5; possibly TRBD1 for D (6 bases). The CDR3 extends over 13 amino acids. Germline V gene lookup returns CDR1 LNHNV and CDR2 YYDKDF (reference sequence). The V end lost 5 bases, the J end lost 7 bases, and 12 bases lay between the germline ends. For the CDR3, the DNA is TGTGCCACCAGCTGGACAGTGGACCAGCCCCAGCATTTT. Protein sequence: CATSWTVDQPQHF.

This clonotype was observed many times. The genes are TRBV5-1 and TRBJ2-3; TRBD1 agrees at 8 bases. The CDR3 is 16 residues long. Germline CDR1 reads SGHRS; CDR2 reads YFSETQ. Losses at the gene ends were 4 bases for V and 0 bases for J; bases not matched to a gene: 7. CDR3 DNA sequence: TGCGCCAGCAGCAGTAAGACAGGGGCTAGCACAGATACGCAGTATTTT. This codes for CASSSKTGASTDTQYF.

This clonotype has a count of ten or more. CDR3 sequence: CASSSVSGRNSYEQYF. The DNA for the CDR3 is TGCGCCAGCAGCTCGGTAAGCGGGAGAAACTCCTACGAGCAGTACTTC. V and J are TRBV5-1 and TRBJ2-7; 8 bases map to TRBD2. The germline V gene has CDR1 SGHRS and CDR2 YFSETQ. The CDR3 sequence is 16 residues long. With V trimmed by 3 bases and J by 0 bases, 8 bases remained unmatched. Using reference TRBV5-1 and TRBJ2-7 for the parts outside the CDR3, the full variable domain is KAGVTQTPRYLIKTRGQQVTLSCSPISGHRSVSWYQQTPGQGLQFLFEYFSETQRNKGNFPGRFSGRQFSNSRSEMNVSTLELGDSALYLCASSSVSGRNSYEQYFGPGTRLTVT.

The chain couples TRBV29-1 to TRBJ2-5; 11 bases fit TRBD2. The V and J ends lost 7 bases and 1 base, in that order; junction bases with no gene match: 8. The CDR3 has 15 residues. The V gene's germline CDR1 is SQVTM and CDR2 ANQGSEA. CDR3 DNA sequence: TGCAGCGCTACCCCCGGGACTAGCGGCCAAGAGACCCAGTACTTC. As protein: CSATPGTSGQETQYF. Complete variable domain (other parts from reference TRBV29-1 and TRBJ2-5): SAVISQKPSRDICQRGTSLTIQCQVDSQVTMMFWYRQQPGQSLTLIATANQGSEATYESGFVIDKFPISRPNLTFSTLTVSNMSPEDSSIYLCSATPGTSGQETQYFGPGTRLLVL.

This clonotype was detected ten times or more. This chain uses TRBV5-5 with TRBJ2-4; D assignment may be TRBD1 or TRBD2 (5 bases each). This CDR3 has 13 amino acids. The V gene lost 5 bases and the J gene lost 10 bases, with 16 bases spanning the gap. Germline-derived CDR1 and CDR2 are SGHKS and YYEKEE (reference sequence). CDR3 in amino acids: CASRLLRDPIQYF. The CDR3 DNA is TGTGCCAGCAGGTTACTCCGGGACCCAATTCAGTACTTC.

This clonotype was seen a few times. The chain recombines TRBV4-1 with TRBJ2-7; D remains ambiguous. Germline CDR1 is MGHRA and CDR2 is YSYEKL. Trimming shortened V by 0 bases and J by 3 bases, and 9 bases separated the two germline ends. This CDR3 has 14 residues. The CDR3 loop reads CASSQDPGGYEQYF. In nucleotides, the CDR3 is TGCGCCAGCAGCCAAGATCCCGGCGGCTACGAGCAGTACTTC.

This clonotype showed up many times. The V and J genes are TRBV15 and TRBJ2-7; TRBD1 matches at 7 bases. Per the germline V gene, CDR1 is LNHNV and CDR2 is YYDKDF (reference sequence). Unmatched junction bases numbered 6, after V lost 1 base and J lost 3 bases. This CDR3 is 15 amino acids long. Written as DNA, the CDR3 is TGTGCCACCAGCAGAGTTCAGGGGGTAAACTACGAGCAGTACTTC. Translation gives CATSRVQGVNYEQYF.

The V and J genes are TRBV20-1 and TRBJ2-7, with 8 bases that match TRBD2. V was pared by 0 bases and J by 4 bases, with 11 bases of the junction left unmatched. The length of the CDR3 is 16 residues. The germline gives CDR1 DFQATT, CDR2 SNEGSKA (reference sequence). The CDR3 DNA sequence: TGCAGTGCTAGAGAGGCTTATCTAGCGGGCCCATACGAGCAGTACTTC. Translation: CSAREAYLAGPYEQYF.

This clonotype was detected many times. The chain is built from TRBV28 and TRBJ2-7, with TRBD1 as a possible D gene (5 bases). The CDR3 contains 18 residues. The V end lost 3 bases, the J end lost 0 bases, and 21 bases lay between the germline ends. Germline CDR1 is MDHEN and CDR2 is SYDVKM. The CDR3 region is CASSLPLQGPSISYEQYF. In DNA, the CDR3 is TGTGCCAGCAGTTTGCCGCTCCAGGGCCCATCAATCTCCTACGAGCAGTACTTC.

In its sample, this clonotype was seen a few times. The chain has TRBV2 and TRBJ2-7; 10 nucleotides match TRBD2. This CDR3 region has 14 residues. Germline V gives CDR1 SNHLY, CDR2 FYNNEI. The V and J ends lost 11 bases and 2 bases, in that order; junction bases with no gene match: 9. CDR3 protein: CAAGGGLAAYEQYF. Here the CDR3 DNA reads TGTGCCGCGGGGGGCGGACTAGCGGCCTACGAGCAGTACTTC.

V and J are TRBV19 and TRBJ2-3; 10 bases are a match to TRBD2. The CDR3 loop spans 17 amino acids. Per the germline V gene, CDR1 is LNHDA and CDR2 is SQIVND (reference sequence). Trimming cost V 5 bases and J 3 bases; bases outside gene matches: 11. The CDR3 DNA follows: TGTGCCAGTAGTTTACTCTCTAGCGGGAGAGGGACAGATACGCAGTATTTT. Translated, it gives CASSLLSSGRGTDTQYF.

This clonotype was found many times. The genes are TRBV18 and TRBJ1-1, with D hard to call. In germline, CDR1 is KGHSH, CDR2 LQKENI. Trimming took 6 bases from V and 3 from J, leaving 8 bases between them. The CDR3 length is 12 residues. The CDR3 DNA is TGTGCCAGCTCCCGGGGAGACACTGAAGCTTTCTTT. Translation gives CASSRGDTEAFF.

In regard to this clonotype: A read error may produce the germline difference seen at one junction end. The chain combines TRBV6-1 with TRBJ2-2; possibly TRBD2 for D (6 bases). The CDR3 contains 12 residues. Germline loops: CDR1 MNHNS, CDR2 SASEGT. CDR3 in amino acids: CASRSNAGGLFF. DNA of the CDR3: TGTGCCAGCAGAAGTAATGCCGGGGGGCTGTTTTTT.

There are many counts of this clonotype. The chain employs TRBV28 and TRBJ2-5; D is ambiguous. V was clipped by 3 bases and J by 4 bases, with 9 bases between them. CDR3 size: 13 residues. The germline CDR1 and CDR2 sequences are MDHEN and SYDVKM. CDR3: CASSFRVSETQYF. CDR3 coding DNA: TGTGCCAGCAGTTTTCGGGTTTCAGAGACCCAGTACTTC. The full variable domain, completed using reference TRBV28 and TRBJ2-5, is DVKVTQSSRYLVKRTGEKVFLECVQDMDHENMFWYRQDPGLGLRLIYFSYDVKMKEKGDIPEGYSVSREKKERFSLILESASTNQTSMYLCASSFRVSETQYFGPGTRLLVL.

In its sample, this clonotype was seen a few times. The genes are TRBV29-1 and TRBJ1-2; D remains unclear. The CDR3 contains 13 residues. Deletions cut 2 bases from V and 6 bases from J, with 13 bases between. Per the germline V gene, CDR1 is SQVTM and CDR2 is ANQGSEA. DNA for the CDR3: TGCAGCGTTGAAAGGGTAGGGAGGAATGGCTACACCTTC. Encoded protein: CSVERVGRNGYTF.

This clonotype was seen repeatedly, ten times or more. The V and J genes are TRBV20-1 and TRBJ2-7, with 8 bases that match TRBD1. Trimming removed 6 bases from V and 4 bases from J; junction bases left unmatched: 8. The CDR3 covers 13 residues. CDR1 is DFQATT and CDR2 is SNEGSKA in the germline V gene (reference sequence). The CDR3 DNA follows: TGCAGTGCGGGGGGACAGGCAAAGTACGAGCAGTACTTC. Residues: CSAGGQAKYEQYF.

This clonotype has more than one count but fewer than ten. The chain uses TRBV13 and TRBJ2-1; a possible D gene is TRBD1 (5 bases). V lost 3 bases and J 1 base, leaving 10 bases between the germline ends. The germline V gene encodes CDR1 PRHDT and CDR2 FYEKMQ (reference sequence). The CDR3 loop spans 15 amino acids. The CDR3 DNA reads TGTGCCAGCAGCTTCAGGGTAAAGTCCTACAATGAGCAGTTCTTC. Its translation: CASSFRVKSYNEQFF.

The sample holds many counts of this clonotype. This sequence joins TRBV28 and TRBJ1-1; 8 bases fit TRBD1. This CDR3 comprises 14 residues. J lost 1 base, V lost 5 bases, and 3 bases had no gene match. Germline V lookup: CDR1 MDHEN, CDR2 SYDVKM. The CDR3 DNA reads TGTGCCAGCAGTACCGGACAGGGGAACACTGAAGCTTTCTTT. Protein product: CASSTGQGNTEAFF.